This TCR beta chain was observed in a study of cytomegalovirus exposure and HLA in healthy donors. The wider study: Some 85 million unique TCRs from HLA-typed donors were held in an early data release.

Study-wide points: 16,951 TCR beta sequences were associated with HLA alleles at 0.05 false discovery rate in a later analysis.

This clone was seen just once. Its antigen remains unidentified. Germline V lookup: CDR1 MGHRA, CDR2 YSYEKL. This CDR3 has 16 residues. Between the trimmed V and J ends, which lost 0 bases and 2 bases, there was a span of 14 bases. PCR was performed using 60 Vbeta and 13 Jbeta primers. Method: immunoSEQ multiplex PCR; TCRdb's copy keeps in-frame clones and lacks some. Of 120,000 to 150,000 clones listed, around 77% are singletons. The chain couples TRBV4-1 to TRBJ2-7; TRBD2 might be the D (6 bases). The source of this sequence is a woman aged 35 to 49 in good health and CMV-seropositive. The sequenced sample consisted of PBMCs. CDR3 sequence (DNA): TGCGCCAGCAGCCAAGATGCGAAGCGACTAGCCTACGAGCAGTACTTC. It specifies CASSQDAKRLAYEQYF.